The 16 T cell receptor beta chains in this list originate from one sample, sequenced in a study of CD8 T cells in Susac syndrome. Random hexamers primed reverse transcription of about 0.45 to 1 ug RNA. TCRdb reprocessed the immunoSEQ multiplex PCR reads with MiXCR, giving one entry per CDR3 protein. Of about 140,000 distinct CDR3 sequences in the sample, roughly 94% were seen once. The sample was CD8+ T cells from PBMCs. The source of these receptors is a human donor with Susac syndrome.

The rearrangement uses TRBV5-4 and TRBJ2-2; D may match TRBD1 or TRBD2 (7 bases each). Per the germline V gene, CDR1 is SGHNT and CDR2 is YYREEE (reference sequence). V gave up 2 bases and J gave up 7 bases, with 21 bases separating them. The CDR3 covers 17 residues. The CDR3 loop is CASSFHLRGGSIGELFF. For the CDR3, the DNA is TGTGCCAGCAGCTTCCACCTCAGGGGGGGTAGTATCGGGGAGCTGTTTTTT.

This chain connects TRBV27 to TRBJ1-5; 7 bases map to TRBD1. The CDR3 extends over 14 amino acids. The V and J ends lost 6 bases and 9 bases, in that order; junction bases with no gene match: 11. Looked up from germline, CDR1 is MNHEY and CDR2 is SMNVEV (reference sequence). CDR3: CASSPGKGALPQHF. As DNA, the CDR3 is TGTGCCAGCAGCCCCGGGAAGGGGGCACTGCCCCAGCATTTT.

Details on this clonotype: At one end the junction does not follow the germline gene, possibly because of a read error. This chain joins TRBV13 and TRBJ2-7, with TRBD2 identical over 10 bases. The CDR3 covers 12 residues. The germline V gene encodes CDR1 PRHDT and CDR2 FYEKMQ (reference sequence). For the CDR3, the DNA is TGTGCCAGCAGCTTAGGCCGGACTAGCGGAGACTTC. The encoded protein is CASSLGRTSGDF.

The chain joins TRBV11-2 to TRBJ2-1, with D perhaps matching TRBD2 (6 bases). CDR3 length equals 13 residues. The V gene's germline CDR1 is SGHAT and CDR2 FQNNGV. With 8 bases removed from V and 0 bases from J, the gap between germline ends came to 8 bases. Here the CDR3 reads CASVGSSYNEQFF. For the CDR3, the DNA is TGTGCCAGCGTCGGGAGCTCCTACAATGAGCAGTTCTTC.

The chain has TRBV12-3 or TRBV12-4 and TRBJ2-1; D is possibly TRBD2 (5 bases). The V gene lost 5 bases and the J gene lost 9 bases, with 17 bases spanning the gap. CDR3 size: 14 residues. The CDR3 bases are TGTGCCAGCAGTCCCTCGGAGACCAGCGGTGAGCAGTTCTTC. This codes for CASSPSETSGEQFF.

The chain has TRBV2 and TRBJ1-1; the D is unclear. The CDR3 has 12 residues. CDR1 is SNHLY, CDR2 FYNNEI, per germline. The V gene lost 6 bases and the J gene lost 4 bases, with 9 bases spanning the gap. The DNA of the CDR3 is TGTGCCAGCAGGGGGTCGGTCACTGAAGCTTTCTTT. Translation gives CASRGSVTEAFF.

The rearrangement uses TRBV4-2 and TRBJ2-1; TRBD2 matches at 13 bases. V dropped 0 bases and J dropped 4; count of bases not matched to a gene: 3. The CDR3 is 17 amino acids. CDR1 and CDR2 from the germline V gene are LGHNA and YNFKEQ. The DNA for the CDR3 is TGTGCCAGCAGCCAAGAGTTGACTAGCGGGAGGTACAATGAGCAGTTCTTC. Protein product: CASSQELTSGRYNEQFF.

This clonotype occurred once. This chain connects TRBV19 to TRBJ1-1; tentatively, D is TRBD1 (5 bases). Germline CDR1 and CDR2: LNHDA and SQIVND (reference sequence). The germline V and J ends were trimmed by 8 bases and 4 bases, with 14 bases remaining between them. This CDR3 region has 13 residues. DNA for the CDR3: TGTGCCAGTCTTCAGGGTGCGGTCACTGAAGCTTTCTTT. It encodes CASLQGAVTEAFF.

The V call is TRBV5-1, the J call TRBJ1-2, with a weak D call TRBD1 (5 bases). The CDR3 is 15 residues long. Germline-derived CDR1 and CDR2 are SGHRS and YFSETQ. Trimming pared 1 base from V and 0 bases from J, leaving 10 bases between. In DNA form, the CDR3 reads TGCGCCAGCAGCTTGATGACAGCCTCTAACTATGGCTACACCTTC. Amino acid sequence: CASSLMTASNYGYTF.

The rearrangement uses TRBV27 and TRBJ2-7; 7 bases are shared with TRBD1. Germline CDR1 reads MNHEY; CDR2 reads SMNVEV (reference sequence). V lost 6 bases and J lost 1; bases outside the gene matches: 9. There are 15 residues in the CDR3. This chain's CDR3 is CASRSLGTESYEQYF. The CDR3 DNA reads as TGTGCCAGCAGATCATTGGGGACAGAGTCCTACGAGCAGTACTTC.

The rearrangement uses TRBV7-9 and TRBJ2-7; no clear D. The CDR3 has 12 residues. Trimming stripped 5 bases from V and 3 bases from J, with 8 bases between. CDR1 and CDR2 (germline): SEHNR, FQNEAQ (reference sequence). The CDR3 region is CASSPGFYEQYF. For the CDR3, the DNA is TGTGCCAGCAGCCCCGGCTTCTACGAGCAGTACTTC.

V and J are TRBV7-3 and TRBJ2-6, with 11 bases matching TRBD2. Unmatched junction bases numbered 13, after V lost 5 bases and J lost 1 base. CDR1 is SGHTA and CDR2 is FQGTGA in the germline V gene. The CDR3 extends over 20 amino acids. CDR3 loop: CASSTEPPSGRFSGANVLTF. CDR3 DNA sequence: TGTGCCAGCAGCACCGAACCCCCTAGCGGGAGGTTTTCTGGGGCCAACGTCCTGACTTTC.

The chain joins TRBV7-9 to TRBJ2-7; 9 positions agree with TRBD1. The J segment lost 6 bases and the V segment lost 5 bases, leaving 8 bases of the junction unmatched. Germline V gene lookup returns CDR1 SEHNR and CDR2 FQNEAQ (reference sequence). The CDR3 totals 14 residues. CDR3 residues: CASSPGTGIREQYF. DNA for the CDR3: TGTGCCAGCAGCCCCGGGACAGGGATCCGCGAGCAGTACTTC.

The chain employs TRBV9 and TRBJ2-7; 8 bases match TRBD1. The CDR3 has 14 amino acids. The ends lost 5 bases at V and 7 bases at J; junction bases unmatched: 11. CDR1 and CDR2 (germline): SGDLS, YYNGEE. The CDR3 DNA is TGTGCCAGCAGTCCCCCCCAGGGGGCGGGGGAGCAGTACTTC. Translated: CASSPPQGAGEQYF.

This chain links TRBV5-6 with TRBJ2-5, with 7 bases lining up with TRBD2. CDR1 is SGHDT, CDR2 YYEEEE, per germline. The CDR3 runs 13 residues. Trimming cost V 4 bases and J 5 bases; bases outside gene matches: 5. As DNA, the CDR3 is TGTGCCAGCAGCAGACTAGCACACGAGACCCAGTACTTC. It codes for CASSRLAHETQYF.

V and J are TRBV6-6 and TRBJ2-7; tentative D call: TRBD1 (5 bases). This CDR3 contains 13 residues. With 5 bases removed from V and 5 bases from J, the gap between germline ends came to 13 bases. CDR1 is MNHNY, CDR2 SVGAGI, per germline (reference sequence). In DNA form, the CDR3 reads TGTGCCAGCAGTATCCAGGGTTACGACGAGCAGTACTTC. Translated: CASSIQGYDEQYF.